This T cell receptor beta chain was sequenced during a study of early T cells in non-severe SARS-CoV-2 infection (dated by TCRdb to the early 2020s). In the study overall: Because TCR sequencing was done on bulk RNA from unsorted whole blood, the alpha and beta chains could not be paired. General conclusions and limits of the study: VDJdb matching was skewed toward anti-spike CD8 responses and likely underestimated virus-specific expansions by missing private and CD4 specificities.

The library came from 5' RACE. Sequencing relied on a NextSeq 500. Unique molecular identifiers were attached to individual cDNA molecules in the TCR library protocol so that sequencing error and PCR bias could be corrected. TCR alpha and beta chains were both sequenced, and the abundances of alpha and beta sequences in each sample were closely correlated with each other. As for the authors' bioinformatics: Decombinator V4 was used to annotate the V gene, J gene and CDR3 of the TCR sequences. Expanded TCRs were defined as changing significantly between any two time points under a Poisson model with p below 0.0001. TCR abundances were normalised to the total number of TCRs sequenced per sample and were expressed as counts per million. MAIT TCRs were defined by TRAV1-2 paired with TRAJ12, TRAJ20 or TRAJ33, and iNKT TCRs by TRAV10 paired with TRAJ18. A search of VDJdb, accessed on 1 November 2021, was run for TCRs annotated to CMV, EBV and SARS-CoV-2, with TCRs annotated for multiple antigens excluded. Starting from the raw public reads, TCRdb applied fastp trimming at Q25, assembled clones with MiXCR and retained in-frame beta chains. Each entry is one CDR3 protein sequence, shown with its most common DNA and genes. The V and J calls and clone size are TCRdb's, not the authors'. For this sample the table gives about 60,000 distinct CDR3 sequences, of which less than 20% were detected only once. Approximately 8.4% of the sample goes to the ten largest clones.

A case-control design nested within a healthcare worker cohort in London, UK, was used, with weekly nasopharyngeal swab PCR tests and blood sampling performed. Healthcare workers were recruited during the week of the UK lockdown, between 23 and 31 March 2020, and followed weekly for up to roughly 15 weeks. The CDR3 contains 11 residues, cysteine and phenylalanine counted. The DNA shown is the 33-base CDR3, in frame from base 1. CDR1 SGHTA and CDR2 FQGNSA are derived from the germline V gene. V drops 5 bases and J drops 2 bases, leaving 4 bases in between. In this sample, this clonotype turned up many times. The specificity of this receptor is unknown. It has no much larger one-base neighbor in the sample; base qualities were not kept.

The rearranged segments are TRBV7-2 and TRBJ2-7, with no D gene named confidently. The clonotype comes from an adult who was a healthcare worker with PCR-confirmed SARS-CoV-2 infection or an uninfected control (not recorded which). Specimen: whole blood, collected at baseline. Here the CDR3 is given as CASSTAYEQYF. The DNA is as follows: TGTGCCAGCAGCACAGCCTACGAGCAGTACTTC.